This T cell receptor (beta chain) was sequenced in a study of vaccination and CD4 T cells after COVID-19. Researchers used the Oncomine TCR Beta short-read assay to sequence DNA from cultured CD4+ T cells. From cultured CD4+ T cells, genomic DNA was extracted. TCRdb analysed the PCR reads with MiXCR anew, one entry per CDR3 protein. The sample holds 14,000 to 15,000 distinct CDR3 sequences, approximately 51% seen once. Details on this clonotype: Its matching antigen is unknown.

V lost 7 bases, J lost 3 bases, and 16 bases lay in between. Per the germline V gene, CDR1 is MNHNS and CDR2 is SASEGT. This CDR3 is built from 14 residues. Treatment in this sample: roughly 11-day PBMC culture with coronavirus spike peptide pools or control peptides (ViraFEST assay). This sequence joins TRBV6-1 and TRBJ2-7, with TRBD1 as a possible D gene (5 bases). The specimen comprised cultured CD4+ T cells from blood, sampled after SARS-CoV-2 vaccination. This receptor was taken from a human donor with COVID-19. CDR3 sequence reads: CASTHQGSGYEQYF. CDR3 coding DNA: TGTGCCAGCACCCATCAGGGCTCGGGCTACGAGCAGTACTTC.